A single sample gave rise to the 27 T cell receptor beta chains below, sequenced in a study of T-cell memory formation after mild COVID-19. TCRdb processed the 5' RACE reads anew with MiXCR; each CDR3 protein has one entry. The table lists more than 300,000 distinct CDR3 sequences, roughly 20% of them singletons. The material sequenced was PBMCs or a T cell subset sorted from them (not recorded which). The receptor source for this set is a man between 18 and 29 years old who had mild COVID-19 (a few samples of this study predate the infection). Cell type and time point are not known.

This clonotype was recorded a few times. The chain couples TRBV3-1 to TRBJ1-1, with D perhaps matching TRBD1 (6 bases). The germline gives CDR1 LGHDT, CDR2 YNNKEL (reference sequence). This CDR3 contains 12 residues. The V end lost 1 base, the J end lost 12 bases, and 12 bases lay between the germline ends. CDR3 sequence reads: CASSQGGARPFF. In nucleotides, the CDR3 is TGTGCCAGCAGCCAAGGGGGGGCCAGGCCTTTCTTT.

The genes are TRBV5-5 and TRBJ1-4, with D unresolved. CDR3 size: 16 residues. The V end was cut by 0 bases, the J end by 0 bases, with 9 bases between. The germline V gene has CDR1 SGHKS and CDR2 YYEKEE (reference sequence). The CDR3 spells CASSLAYSATNEKLFF. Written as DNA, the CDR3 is TGTGCCAGCAGCTTGGCCTACTCTGCAACTAATGAAAAACTGTTTTTT.

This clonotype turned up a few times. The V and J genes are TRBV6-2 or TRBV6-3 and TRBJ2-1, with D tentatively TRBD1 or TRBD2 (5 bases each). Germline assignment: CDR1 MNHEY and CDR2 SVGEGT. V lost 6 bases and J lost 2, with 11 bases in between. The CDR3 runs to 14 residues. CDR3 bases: TGTGCCAGCAGCCCGGGACCGACCTACAATGAGCAGTTCTTC. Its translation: CASSPGPTYNEQFF.

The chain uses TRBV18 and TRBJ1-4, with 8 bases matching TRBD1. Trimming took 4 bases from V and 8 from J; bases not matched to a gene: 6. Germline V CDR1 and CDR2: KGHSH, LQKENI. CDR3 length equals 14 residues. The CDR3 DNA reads TGTGCCAGCTCACGGGACAGGATGGGGGAAAAACTGTTTTTT. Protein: CASSRDRMGEKLFF.

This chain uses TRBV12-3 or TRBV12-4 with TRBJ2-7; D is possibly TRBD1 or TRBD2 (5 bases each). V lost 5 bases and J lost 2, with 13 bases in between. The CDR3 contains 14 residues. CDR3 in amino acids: CASSTGTMTYEQYF. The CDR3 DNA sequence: TGTGCCAGCAGTACCGGGACGATGACCTACGAGCAGTACTTC.

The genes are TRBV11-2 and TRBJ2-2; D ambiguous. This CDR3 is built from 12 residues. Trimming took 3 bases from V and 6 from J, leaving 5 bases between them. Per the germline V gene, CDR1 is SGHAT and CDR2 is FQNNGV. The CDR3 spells CASSFSPGELFF. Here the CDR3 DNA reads TGTGCCAGCAGCTTTTCTCCCGGGGAGCTGTTTTTT.

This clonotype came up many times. The CDR3, as DNA: TGTGCCTGGGGGGACCTTTACGAGCAGTACTTC. It specifies CAWGDLYEQYF. V and J are TRBV30 and TRBJ2-7; D is tentatively TRBD1 or TRBD2 (5 bases each). Trimming shortened V by 5 bases and J by 4 bases, and 9 bases separated the two germline ends. Per germline, CDR1 GTSNPN and CDR2 SVGIG (reference sequence). CDR3 length: 11 residues.

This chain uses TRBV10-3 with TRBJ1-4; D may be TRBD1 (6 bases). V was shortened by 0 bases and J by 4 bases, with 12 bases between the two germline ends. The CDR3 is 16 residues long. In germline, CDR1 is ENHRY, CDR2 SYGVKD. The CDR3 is CAISESRGGRNEKLFF. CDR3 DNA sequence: TGTGCCATCAGTGAGTCCAGAGGGGGGCGTAATGAAAAACTGTTTTTT.

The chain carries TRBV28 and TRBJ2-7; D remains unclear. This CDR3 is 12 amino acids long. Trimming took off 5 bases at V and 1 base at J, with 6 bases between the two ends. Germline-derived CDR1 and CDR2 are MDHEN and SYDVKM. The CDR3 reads CASSGPSYEQYV. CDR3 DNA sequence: TGTGCCAGCAGTGGACCATCCTACGAGCAGTACGTC.

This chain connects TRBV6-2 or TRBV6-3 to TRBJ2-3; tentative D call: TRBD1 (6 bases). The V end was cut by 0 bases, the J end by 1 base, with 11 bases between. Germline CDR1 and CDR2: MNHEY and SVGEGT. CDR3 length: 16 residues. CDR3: CASSYSDGGRTDTQYF. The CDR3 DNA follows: TGTGCCAGCAGTTACTCAGATGGGGGCCGCACAGATACGCAGTATTTT.

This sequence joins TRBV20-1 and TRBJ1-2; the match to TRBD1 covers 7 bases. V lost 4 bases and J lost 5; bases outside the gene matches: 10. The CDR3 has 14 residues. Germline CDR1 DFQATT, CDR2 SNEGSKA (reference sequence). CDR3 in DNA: TGCAGTGCTAAAGAGTCTCGCAGGGGGTATGGCTACACCTTC. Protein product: CSAKESRRGYGYTF.

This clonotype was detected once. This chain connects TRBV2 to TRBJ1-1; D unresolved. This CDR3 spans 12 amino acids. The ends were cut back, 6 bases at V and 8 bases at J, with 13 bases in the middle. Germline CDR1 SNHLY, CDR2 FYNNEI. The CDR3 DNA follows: TGTGCCAGCAGGGACGGCCGGCAGGAAGCTTTCTTT. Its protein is CASRDGRQEAFF.

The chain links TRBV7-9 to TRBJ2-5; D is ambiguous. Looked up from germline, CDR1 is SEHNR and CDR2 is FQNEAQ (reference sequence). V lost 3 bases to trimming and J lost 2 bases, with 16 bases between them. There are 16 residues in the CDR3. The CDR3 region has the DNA TGTGCCAGCAGCTTGGGCGCGGCCATTATACAAGAGACCCAGTACTTC. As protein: CASSLGAAIIQETQYF.

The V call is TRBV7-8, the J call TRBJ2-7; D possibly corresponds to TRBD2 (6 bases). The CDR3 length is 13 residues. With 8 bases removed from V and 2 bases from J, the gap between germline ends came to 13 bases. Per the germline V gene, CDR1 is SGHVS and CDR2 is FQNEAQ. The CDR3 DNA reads TGTGCCAGCCGGGCCGGGGGAACCTACGAGCAGTACTTC. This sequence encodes CASRAGGTYEQYF.

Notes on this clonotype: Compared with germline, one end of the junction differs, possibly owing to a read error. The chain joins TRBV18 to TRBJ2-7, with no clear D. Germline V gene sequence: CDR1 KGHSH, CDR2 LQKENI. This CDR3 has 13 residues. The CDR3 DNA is TGTGCCAGCACACCTTTGCTGTCAGACGAGCAGTACTTC. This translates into CASTPLLSDEQYF.

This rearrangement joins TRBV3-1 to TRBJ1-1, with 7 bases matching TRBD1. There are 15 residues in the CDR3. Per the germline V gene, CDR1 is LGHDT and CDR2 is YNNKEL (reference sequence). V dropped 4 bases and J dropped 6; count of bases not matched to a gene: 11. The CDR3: CASSRQGGLSPEAFF. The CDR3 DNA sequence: TGTGCCAGCAGCCGACAGGGAGGACTATCCCCTGAAGCTTTCTTT.

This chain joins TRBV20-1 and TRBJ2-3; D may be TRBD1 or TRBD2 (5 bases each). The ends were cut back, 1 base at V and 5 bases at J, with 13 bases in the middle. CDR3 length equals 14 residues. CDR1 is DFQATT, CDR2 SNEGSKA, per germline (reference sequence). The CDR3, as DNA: TGCAGTGCTAGAGTAGGACTTGGGGGAGATACGCAGTATTTT. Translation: CSARVGLGGDTQYF.

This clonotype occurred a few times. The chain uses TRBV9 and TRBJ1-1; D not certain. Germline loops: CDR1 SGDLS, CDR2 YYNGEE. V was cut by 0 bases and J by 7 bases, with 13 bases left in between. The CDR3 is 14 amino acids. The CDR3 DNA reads TGTGCCAGCAGCGTAGCTCGGGAGATGGATGAAGCTTTCTTT. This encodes CASSVAREMDEAFF.

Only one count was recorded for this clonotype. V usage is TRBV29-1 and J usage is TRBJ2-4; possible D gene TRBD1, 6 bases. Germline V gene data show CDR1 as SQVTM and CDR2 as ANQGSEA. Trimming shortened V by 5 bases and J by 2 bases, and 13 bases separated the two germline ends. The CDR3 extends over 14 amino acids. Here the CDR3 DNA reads TGCAGCGTTCAGGGGATGGTTACCAAAAACATTCAGTACTTC. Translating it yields CSVQGMVTKNIQYF. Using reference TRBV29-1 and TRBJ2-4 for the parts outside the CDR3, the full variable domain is SAVISQKPSRDICQRGTSLTIQCQVDSQVTMMFWYRQQPGQSLTLIATANQGSEATYESGFVIDKFPISRPNLTFSTLTVSNMSPEDSSIYLCSVQGMVTKNIQYFGAGTRLSVL.

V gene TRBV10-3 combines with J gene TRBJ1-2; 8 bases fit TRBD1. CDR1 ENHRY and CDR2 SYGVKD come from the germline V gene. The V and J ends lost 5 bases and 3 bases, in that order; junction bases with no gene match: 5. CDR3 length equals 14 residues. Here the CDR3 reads CAISLQGADYGYTF. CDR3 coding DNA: TGTGCCATCAGTCTCCAGGGGGCGGACTATGGCTACACCTTC.

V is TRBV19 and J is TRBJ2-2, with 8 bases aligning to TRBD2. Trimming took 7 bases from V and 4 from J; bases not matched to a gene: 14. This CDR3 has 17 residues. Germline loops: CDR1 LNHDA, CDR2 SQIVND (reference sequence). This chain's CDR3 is CASKPHQAGGPTGELFF. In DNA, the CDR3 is TGTGCCAGTAAACCCCATCAGGCGGGGGGTCCCACCGGGGAGCTGTTTTTT.

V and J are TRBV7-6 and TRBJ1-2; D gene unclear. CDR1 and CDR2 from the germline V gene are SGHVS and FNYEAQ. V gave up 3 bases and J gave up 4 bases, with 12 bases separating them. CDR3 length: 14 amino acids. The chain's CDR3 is CASSFGLGSYGYTF. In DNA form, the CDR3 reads TGTGCCAGCAGCTTCGGGCTGGGGTCCTATGGCTACACCTTC.

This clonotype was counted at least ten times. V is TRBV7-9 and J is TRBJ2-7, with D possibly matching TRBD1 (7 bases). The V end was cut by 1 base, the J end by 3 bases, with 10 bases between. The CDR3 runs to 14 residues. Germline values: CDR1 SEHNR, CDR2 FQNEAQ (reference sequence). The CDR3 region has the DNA TGTGCCAGCAGCTTAGGCGGGACAGTCTACGAGCAGTACGTC. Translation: CASSLGGTVYEQYV.

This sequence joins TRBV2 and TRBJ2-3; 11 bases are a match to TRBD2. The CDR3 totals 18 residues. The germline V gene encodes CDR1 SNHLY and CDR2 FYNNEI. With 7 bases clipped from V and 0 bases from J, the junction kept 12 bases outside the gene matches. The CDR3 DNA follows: TGTGCCAGCAACTACGCGGGACTAGCGGACGTAAGCACAGATACGCAGTATTTT. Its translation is CASNYAGLADVSTDTQYF.

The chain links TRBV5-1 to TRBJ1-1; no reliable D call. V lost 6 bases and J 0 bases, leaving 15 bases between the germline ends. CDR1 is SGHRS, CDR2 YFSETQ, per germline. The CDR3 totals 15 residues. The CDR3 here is CASNRGSLMNTEAFF. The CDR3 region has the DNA TGCGCCAGCAATCGGGGATCCCTCATGAACACTGAAGCTTTCTTT.

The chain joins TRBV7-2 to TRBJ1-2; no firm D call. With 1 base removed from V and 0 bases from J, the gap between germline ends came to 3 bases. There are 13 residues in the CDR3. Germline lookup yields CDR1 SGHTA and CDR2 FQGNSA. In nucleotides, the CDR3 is TGTGCCAGCAGCTTAGACACTAACTATGGCTACACCTTC. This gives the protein CASSLDTNYGYTF.

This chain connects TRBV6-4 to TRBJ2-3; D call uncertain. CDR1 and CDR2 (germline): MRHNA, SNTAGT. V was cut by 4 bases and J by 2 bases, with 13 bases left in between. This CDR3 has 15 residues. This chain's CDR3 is CASSARVEPTDTQYF. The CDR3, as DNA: TGTGCCAGCAGTGCCCGAGTGGAGCCCACAGATACGCAGTATTTT.